This TCR beta chain was retrieved from a study of T-cell reconstitution after alpha-beta-depleted transplantation in children. Study results and caveats: One year after transplant, T-cell counts and diversity came mostly from newly produced T cells. For some patients, TCRbeta diversity was high at day 60 because of recipient T cells and thymic progenitors that survived. The study reportedly traced alpha-beta T cells about two months after transplant to several hundred expanded graft clones.

This CDR3 comprises 14 residues. The V gene lost 3 bases and the J gene lost 1 base, with 6 bases spanning the gap. Per the germline V gene, CDR1 is WSHSY and CDR2 is SAAADI. Preparation of the TCRbeta library involved a method that used unique molecular identifiers. TCRdb reanalysed the PCR reads using MiXCR and keeps one entry per CDR3 protein. The sample comprises approximately 44,000 distinct CDR3 sequences, 5.5% to 7.5% of which are singletons, and roughly 30% rests with the top ten. To note about this clonotype: Antigen specificity is unknown.

The V call is TRBV10-2, the J call TRBJ2-2, with D maybe TRBD1 (6 bases). This specimen consisted of PBMCs, mostly from graft donor cells, obtained 60 days after TCRalphabeta/CD19-depleted stem cell transplant. This sequence was found in a female patient under 10 years old who had a stem cell transplant for aplastic anemia, so the T cells may come from the graft donor. In DNA form, the CDR3 reads TGCGCCAGCAGTGACAGGGGGAACACCGGGGAGCTGTTTTTT. Residues: CASSDRGNTGELFF.